The sequence of this T cell receptor beta chain was determined in a study of blood T cell repertoires in COVID-19. For the study at large: Specimens from acute and convalescent COVID-19 originated in the United States, Italy and Spain.

Clones were read by immunoSEQ multiplex PCR, and TCRdb kept only the in-frame ones, dropping some. This table has about 100,000 clones, 85% appearing once. Per germline, CDR1 KGHSY and CDR2 FQNENV. The CDR3 runs 14 residues. V was pared by 3 bases and J by 7 bases, with 6 bases of the junction left unmatched. The rearrangement joins TRBV16 to TRBJ1-5; 7 bases are a match to TRBD1. The sequence derives from a woman aged 70-85 years with active or convalescent COVID-19. The sample taken for sequencing was peripheral blood. The CDR3 DNA sequence: TGTGCCAGCAGCCACGACAGGGTTGAACAGCCCCAGCATTTT. Translated, it gives CASSHDRVEQPQHF. The full variable domain, completed using reference TRBV16 and TRBJ1-5, is GEEVAQTPKHLVRGEGQKAKLYCAPIKGHSYVFWYQQVLKNEFKFLISFQNENVFDETGMPKERFSAKCLPNSPCSLEIQATKLEDSAVYFCASSHDRVEQPQHFGDGTRLSIL.